Presented here are 14 T cell receptor beta chains from one specimen sequenced in a study of T-cell reconstitution after alpha-beta-depleted transplantation in children. TCRbeta library preparation incorporated unique molecular identifiers. TCRdb re-analysed the PCR reads in MiXCR, keeping a single row per CDR3 protein. The table lists hundreds of thousands of distinct CDR3 sequences, under 15% of them singletons. Sequenced here: PBMCs, sampled before TCRalphabeta/CD19-depleted stem cell transplant. All receptors come from a girl aged 2 to 10 with congenital amegakaryocytic thrombocytopenia, due to receive a stem cell transplant.

This clonotype was counted at least ten times. This chain connects TRBV5-1 to TRBJ2-5; D is perhaps TRBD2 (5 bases). Germline CDR1 reads SGHRS; CDR2 reads YFSETQ. Trimming took off 1 base at V and 4 bases at J, with 14 bases between the two ends. The CDR3 is 15 residues long. The CDR3 protein is CASSLSLAGGETQYF. CDR3 DNA sequence: TGCGCCAGCAGCTTGTCCCTAGCCGGTGGAGAGACCCAGTACTTC.

In its sample, this clonotype was seen once. This may be a read error, as it is one base from a much larger clone. This chain connects TRBV20-1 to TRBJ2-7, with D unresolved. The CDR3 is 11 residues long. Germline CDR1 reads DFQATT; CDR2 reads SNEGSKA (reference sequence). V lost 4 bases, J lost 6 bases, and 10 bases lay in between. This chain's CDR3 is CSAMYGSEQYF. DNA for the CDR3: TGCAGTGCTATGTATGGTAGCGAGCAGTACTTC.

The chain uses TRBV4-1 and TRBJ2-7; TRBD1 aligns across 9 bases. V shed 0 bases, J shed 2 bases, and the junction held 8 bases outside the gene matches. Germline V gene sequence: CDR1 MGHRA, CDR2 YSYEKL. The CDR3 sequence is 17 residues long. CDR3 in DNA: TGCGCCAGCAGCCAAGAGAGGGGGCGGACAGGGGCCTACGAGCAGTACTTC. Translated: CASSQERGRTGAYEQYF.

In its sample, this clonotype was seen many times. The V gene is TRBV5-1, the J gene TRBJ2-3; D remains unclear. CDR3 length: 13 residues. V lost 5 bases and J 2 bases, leaving 9 bases between the germline ends. CDR1 is SGHRS, CDR2 YFSETQ, per germline. CDR3 in amino acids: CASRSRFTDTQYF. DNA of the CDR3: TGCGCCAGCAGATCCCGATTCACAGATACGCAGTATTTT.

At least ten counts were recorded for this clonotype. V usage is TRBV12-3 or TRBV12-4 and J usage is TRBJ2-2; tentatively, D is TRBD2 (6 bases). The CDR3 consists of 14 residues. Trimming took 10 bases from V and 4 from J, leaving 16 bases between them. DNA of the CDR3: TGTGCCATCAAAACGCGGGAAAGCACCGGGGAGCTGTTTTTT. Encoded protein: CAIKTRESTGELFF.

This clonotype has ten or more counts. This chain uses TRBV29-1 with TRBJ1-2; D ambiguous. The CDR3 sequence is 11 residues long. Germline assignment: CDR1 SQVTM and CDR2 ANQGSEA. V shed 2 bases and J shed 7 bases, with 8 bases lying between them. The CDR3 DNA follows: TGCAGCGTTGAACGAAAGAGTGGCTACACCTTC. The encoded protein is CSVERKSGYTF.

This clonotype was seen more than once but under ten times. This sequence joins TRBV5-1 and TRBJ2-3; D gene uncertain. V lost 4 bases to trimming and J lost 3 bases, with 9 bases between them. This CDR3 region has 13 residues. Germline assignment: CDR1 SGHRS and CDR2 YFSETQ. The CDR3: CASSTVGTDTQYF. The CDR3 nucleotides read TGCGCCAGCAGCACCGTGGGGACAGATACGCAGTATTTT.

This clonotype was picked up many times. The V and J genes are TRBV6-2 or TRBV6-3 and TRBJ1-1; a weak D match, TRBD1 (6 bases). V gave up 9 bases and J gave up 0 bases, with 20 bases separating them. The CDR3 is made up of 16 amino acids. The germline CDR1 and CDR2 sequences are MNHEY and SVGEGT. The CDR3 DNA reads TGTGCCAGTAAGAAGACAGGCAGGATCATGAACACTGAAGCTTTCTTT. As protein: CASKKTGRIMNTEAFF.

The chain has TRBV5-1 and TRBJ2-4, with 7 bases fitting TRBD1. The CDR3 is 14 residues long. Germline V lookup: CDR1 SGHRS, CDR2 YFSETQ. Trimming took 6 bases from V and 5 from J; bases not matched to a gene: 8. CDR3: CASTTGDGENIQYF. CDR3 coding DNA: TGCGCCAGCACCACAGGGGACGGGGAAAACATTCAGTACTTC.

Only a few counts were recorded for this clonotype. The chain combines TRBV2 with TRBJ2-7; no reliable D call. Germline loops: CDR1 SNHLY, CDR2 FYNNEI. The CDR3 consists of 11 residues. Trimming pared 5 bases from V and 6 bases from J, leaving 8 bases between. The CDR3 coding sequence is TGTGCCAGCAGTTGGGTACGCGAGCAGTACTTC. Encoded protein: CASSWVREQYF. Together with reference TRBV2 and TRBJ2-7, the CDR3 gives the full variable domain: EPEVTQTPSHQVTQMGQEVILRCVPISNHLYFYWYRQILGQKVEFLVSFYNNEISEKSEIFDDQFSVERPDGSNFTLKIRSTKLEDSAMYFCASSWVREQYFGPGTRLTVT.

This clonotype has at least ten counts. This chain uses TRBV5-1 with TRBJ1-4; D possibly corresponds to TRBD1 (6 bases). CDR3 length equals 13 residues. Germline CDR1 is SGHRS and CDR2 is YFSETQ. Between the trimmed V and J ends, which lost 7 bases and 8 bases, there was a span of 15 bases. The CDR3 is CASAQGDGEKLFF. The CDR3 DNA sequence: TGCGCCAGCGCACAGGGAGACGGAGAAAAACTGTTTTTT.

This clonotype was detected only a few times. J is TRBJ2-3 and V is TRBV7-2; perhaps TRBD2 as D (5 bases). CDR1 SGHTA and CDR2 FQGNSA come from the germline V gene. This CDR3 has 15 residues. The V end was cut by 7 bases, the J end by 1 base, with 15 bases between. The CDR3 is CASTLPGIGTDTQYF. The DNA for the CDR3 is TGTGCCAGCACTCTACCCGGGATTGGCACAGATACGCAGTATTTT. The full variable domain, its missing parts supplied by reference TRBV7-2 and TRBJ2-3, is GAGVSQSPSNKVTEKGKDVELRCDPISGHTALYWYRQSLGQGLEFLIYFQGNSAPDKSGLPSDRFSAERTGGSVSTLTIQRTQQEDSAVYLCASTLPGIGTDTQYFGPGTRLTVL.

This clonotype was detected many times. The chain couples TRBV5-1 to TRBJ1-1, with a weak D call TRBD1 (5 bases). The CDR3 runs 14 residues. Germline-derived CDR1 and CDR2 are SGHRS and YFSETQ. V was clipped by 3 bases and J by 2 bases, with 11 bases between them. CDR3: CASSSSGDNTEAFF. The CDR3 DNA is TGCGCCAGCAGCTCGTCCGGGGACAACACTGAAGCTTTCTTT.

This clonotype was picked up many times. The genes are TRBV7-9 and TRBJ2-1, with unresolved D. The CDR3 consists of 15 residues. V lost 5 bases and J lost 0, with 11 bases in between. The germline gives CDR1 SEHNR, CDR2 FQNEAQ (reference sequence). Written as DNA, the CDR3 is TGTGCCAGCAGCCCAAAGTCAAGCTCCTACAATGAGCAGTTCTTC. It specifies CASSPKSSSYNEQFF. The full variable domain, in which reference TRBV7-9 and TRBJ2-1 provide the parts outside the CDR3, is DTGVSQNPRHKITKRGQNVTFRCDPISEHNRLYWYRQTLGQGPEFLTYFQNEAQLEKSRLLSDRFSAERPKGSFSTLEIQRTEQGDSAMYLCASSPKSSSYNEQFFGPGTRLTVL.